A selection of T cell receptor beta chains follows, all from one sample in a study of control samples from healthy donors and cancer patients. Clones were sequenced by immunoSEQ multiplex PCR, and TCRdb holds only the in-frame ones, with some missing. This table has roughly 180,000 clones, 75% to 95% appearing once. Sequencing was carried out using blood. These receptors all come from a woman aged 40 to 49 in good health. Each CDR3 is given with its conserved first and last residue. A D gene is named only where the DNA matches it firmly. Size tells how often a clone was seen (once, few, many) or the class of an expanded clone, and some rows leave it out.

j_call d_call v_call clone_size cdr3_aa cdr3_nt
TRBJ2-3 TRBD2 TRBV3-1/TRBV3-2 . CASSQESGGGRDTQYF TGTGCCAGCAGCCAAGAGAGCGGGGGGGGCAGAGATACGCAGTATTTT
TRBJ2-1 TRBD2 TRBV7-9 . CATMKGLAGRNEQFF TGTGCCACCATGAAGGGACTAGCGGGGCGGAATGAGCAGTTCTTC
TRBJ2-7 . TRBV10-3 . CAISESDKTYEQYF TGTGCCATCAGTGAGTCGGACAAAACCTACGAGCAGTACTTC
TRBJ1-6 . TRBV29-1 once CSPTPGSYNSPLHF TGCAGCCCAACTCCGGGATCCTATAATTCACCCCTCCACTTT
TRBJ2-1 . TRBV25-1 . CASSEWVKGTYNEQFF TGTGCCAGCAGTGAATGGGTAAAGGGAACCTACAATGAGCAGTTCTTC
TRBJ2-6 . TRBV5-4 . CASSLALDGISGANVLTF TGTGCCAGCAGCTTGGCGCTGGACGGGATCTCTGGGGCCAACGTCCTGACTTTC
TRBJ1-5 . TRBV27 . CASSLAGQGQPQHF TGTGCCAGCAGTTTAGCCGGTCAGGGTCAGCCCCAGCATTTT
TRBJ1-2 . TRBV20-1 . CSASVGGVGYGYTF TGCAGTGCTAGTGTAGGAGGGGTCGGCTATGGCTACACCTTC
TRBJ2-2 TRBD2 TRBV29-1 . CSGARGGTGELFF TGCAGCGGGGCGCGGGGGGGCACCGGGGAGCTGTTTTTT
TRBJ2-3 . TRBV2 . CASRGDTDTQYF TGTGCCAGCAGAGGGGACACAGATACGCAGTATTTT
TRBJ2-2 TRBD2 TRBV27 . CASSLSGGLGPGELFF TGTGCCAGCAGTTTATCGGGAGGGTTGGGGCCCGGGGAGCTGTTTTTT
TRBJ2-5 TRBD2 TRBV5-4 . CASSDKRGGGETQYF TGTGCCAGCAGCGATAAGCGGGGGGGCGGAGAGACCCAGTACTTC
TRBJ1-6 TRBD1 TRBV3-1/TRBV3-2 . CASSPEGQGPFYNSPLHF TGTGCCAGCAGCCCCGAAGGACAGGGGCCATTCTATAATTCACCCCTCCACTTT
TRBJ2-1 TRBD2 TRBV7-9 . CASSLVAGARNEQFF TGTGCCAGCAGCTTAGTAGCGGGGGCCCGCAATGAGCAGTTCTTC
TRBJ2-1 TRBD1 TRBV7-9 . CASSRTGDSYNEQFF TGTGCCAGCAGCCGAACAGGGGATTCCTACAATGAGCAGTTCTTC
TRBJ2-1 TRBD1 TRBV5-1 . CASSSGTGGNEQFF TGCGCCAGCAGCTCTGGGACAGGGGGGAATGAGCAGTTCTTC
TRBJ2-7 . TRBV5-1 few CANPPLGDEQYF TGCGCCAACCCGCCCTTAGGGGACGAGCAGTACTTC
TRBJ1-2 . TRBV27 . CASGHTANYGYTF TGTGCCAGCGGACACACCGCTAACTATGGCTACACCTTC
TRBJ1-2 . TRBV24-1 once CATSDPEYGYTF TGTGCCACCAGTGACCCCGAGTATGGCTACACCTTC
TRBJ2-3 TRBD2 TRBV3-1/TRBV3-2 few CASSQDSSGGGTDTQYF TGTGCCAGCAGCCAGGATTCTAGCGGGGGTGGCACAGATACGCAGTATTTT
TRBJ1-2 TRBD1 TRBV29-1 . CSWGQDNYGYTF TGCAGCTGGGGACAGGATAACTATGGCTACACCTTC
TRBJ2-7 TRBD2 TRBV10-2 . CASSSGGAHEQYF TGCGCCAGCAGTAGCGGGGGGGCCCACGAGCAGTACTTC
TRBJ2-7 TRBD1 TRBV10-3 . CAINPGTGVEQYF TGTGCCATCAATCCCGGGACAGGGGTCGAGCAGTACTTC
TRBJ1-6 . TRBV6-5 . CASINLPGISPLHF TGTGCCAGCATTAACCTGCCCGGGATATCACCCCTCCACTTT
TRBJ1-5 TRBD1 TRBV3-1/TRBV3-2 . CASSQGPQGAGQPQHF TGTGCCAGCAGCCAAGGTCCCCAGGGGGCCGGTCAGCCCCAGCATTTT
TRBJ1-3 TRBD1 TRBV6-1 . CASSDGQGLPSGNTIYF TGTGCCAGCAGTGACGGACAGGGCCTTCCCTCTGGAAACACCATATATTTT
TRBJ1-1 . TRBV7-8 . CASSRMTLAGQTEAFF TGTGCCAGCAGCCGAATGACTCTGGCAGGGCAGACTGAAGCTTTCTTT
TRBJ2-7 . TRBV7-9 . CASSLGQLYERYF TGTGCCAGCAGCTTAGGACAGCTCTACGAGCGGTACTTC